This T cell receptor (beta chain) originates from a study of T cell responses to AZD1222 COVID-19 vaccine. Points from the study as a whole: Just a handful of AZD1222 recipients tested seropositive at baseline. There were repertoire samples only from the period after the peak T cell response. It should be noted that donors were predominantly white British and more often female, and clonal diversity was possibly underestimated. Nearly half of unique spike-specific TCRs reportedly avoided B.1.351 and B.1.1.7 mutated regions.

Some clones are missing from TCRdb's copy, which holds only in-frame ones; the method was immunoSEQ multiplex PCR. The sample includes 200,000 or so clones, under 95% of them seen just once. The CDR3 covers 15 residues. Germline V gene sequence: CDR1 SGDLS, CDR2 YYNGEE. The trim removed 3 bases at V and 1 base at J, leaving 2 bases unmatched. A word on this clone: Its antigen is unidentified.

The input for sequencing was peripheral blood, taken 28 days after the second AZD1222 dose. This TCR was sampled from an adult who received the AZD1222 COVID-19 vaccine. V is TRBV9 and J is TRBJ1-3; TRBD1 aligns across 9 bases. CDR3 residues: CASSEQGASGNTIYF. The CDR3 DNA is TGTGCCAGCAGCGAACAGGGGGCTTCTGGAAACACCATATATTTT.